The next 6 T cell receptor beta chains were all read from a single sample in a study of T cell responses to AZD1222 COVID-19 vaccine. The method was immunoSEQ multiplex PCR; TCRdb's version includes in-frame clones alone and lacks a portion of them. The table shows roughly 120,000 clones, with approximately 90% occurring only once. This material consisted of peripheral blood, taken on day 0 of AZD1222 vaccination. The receptors were sampled from an adult in good health.

This clone occurred once. This chain links TRBV5-1 with TRBJ1-2; 9 bases agree with TRBD1. The CDR3 length is 15 residues. The germline V gene has CDR1 SGHRS and CDR2 YFSETQ. With 3 bases clipped from V and 4 bases from J, the junction kept 7 bases outside the gene matches. In DNA, the CDR3 is TGCGCCAGCAGCTGGCAGGGACAGGGTCCCTATGGCTACACCTTC. Residues: CASSWQGQGPYGYTF.

The rearrangement joins TRBV10-3 to TRBJ2-5; 13 bases align to TRBD2. Trimming took 0 bases from V and 2 from J; bases not matched to a gene: 9. Germline V lookup: CDR1 ENHRY, CDR2 SYGVKD. CDR3 length: 19 amino acids. CDR3 nucleotide sequence: TGTGCCATCAGTGAGTCGACTAGCGGGGGGACAAAGATTCAAGAGACCCAGTACTTC. This encodes CAISESTSGGTKIQETQYF.

The chain joins TRBV10-3 to TRBJ1-3; D remains ambiguous. The CDR3 is made up of 18 amino acids. Trimming took off 0 bases at V and 0 bases at J, with 15 bases between the two ends. Germline CDR1 is ENHRY and CDR2 is SYGVKD. In nucleotides, the CDR3 is TGTGCCATCAGTGAGTCGATATTATATGGTACCTCTGGAAACACCATATATTTT. Its translation is CAISESILYGTSGNTIYF.

The genes are TRBV19 and TRBJ2-2, with D maybe TRBD1 (5 bases). V lost 2 bases and J lost 7, with 11 bases in between. CDR3 length: 14 residues. Germline V gene lookup returns CDR1 LNHDA and CDR2 SQIVND (reference sequence). The CDR3 coding sequence is TGTGCCAGTAGTATAAAGGGGTCCGACGGGGAGCTGTTTTTT. Residues: CASSIKGSDGELFF. Complete variable domain (other parts from reference TRBV19 and TRBJ2-2): DGGITQSPKYLFRKEGQNVTLSCEQNLNHDAMYWYRQDPGQGLRLIYYSQIVNDFQKGDIAEGYSVSREKKESFPLTVTSAQKNPTAFYLCASSIKGSDGELFFGEGSRLTVL.

The chain has TRBV10-3 and TRBJ1-1; 9 positions match TRBD1. The trim removed 6 bases at V and 11 bases at J, leaving 7 bases unmatched. The germline V gene has CDR1 ENHRY and CDR2 SYGVKD. The CDR3 spans 12 residues. CDR3 DNA: TGTGCCATCAGCTTACAGGGGGCTGGGGCTTTCTTT. Translation: CAISLQGAGAFF.

V and J are TRBV5-1 and TRBJ1-6, with no clear D. Germline V lookup: CDR1 SGHRS, CDR2 YFSETQ. The CDR3 sequence is 15 residues long. V lost 0 bases and J lost 9, with 13 bases in between. DNA of the CDR3: TGCGCCAGCAGCTTGGAGGGAAGTGGATCTTCACCCCTCCACTTT. Its protein is CASSLEGSGSSPLHF.